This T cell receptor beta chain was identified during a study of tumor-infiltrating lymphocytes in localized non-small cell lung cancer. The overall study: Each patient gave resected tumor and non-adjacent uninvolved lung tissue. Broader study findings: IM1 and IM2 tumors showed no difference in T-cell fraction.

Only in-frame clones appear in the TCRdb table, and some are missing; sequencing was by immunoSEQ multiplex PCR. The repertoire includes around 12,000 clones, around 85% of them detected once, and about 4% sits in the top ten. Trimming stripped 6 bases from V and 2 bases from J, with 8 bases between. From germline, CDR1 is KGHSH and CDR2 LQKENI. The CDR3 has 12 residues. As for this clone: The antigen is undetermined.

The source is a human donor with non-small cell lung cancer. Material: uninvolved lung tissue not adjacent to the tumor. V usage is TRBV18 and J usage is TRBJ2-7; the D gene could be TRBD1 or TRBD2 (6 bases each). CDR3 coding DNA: TGTGCCAGCTCGGGGGGCACCTACGAGCAGTACTTC. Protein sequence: CASSGGTYEQYF. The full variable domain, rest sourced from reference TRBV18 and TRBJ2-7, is NAGVMQNPRHLVRRRGQEARLRCSPMKGHSHVYWYRQLPEEGLKFMVYLQKENIIDESGMPKERFSAEFPKEGPSILRIQQVVRGDSAAYFCASSGGTYEQYFGPGTRLTVT.